This T cell receptor beta chain appears in the sequencing data of a study of regulatory T cells in long-lasting Graves disease. Looking at the study overall: Graves' patients (newly diagnosed) had been on antithyroid drugs under 3 months.

With regard to this clonotype: Its antigen is currently unknown.

Time point reported: newly diagnosed GD, antithyroid drugs for less than 3 months. From RNA extracted from PBMCs, the TCR library was made. To make TCR beta libraries, researchers used iRepertoire HTBI primers and Arm-PCR of CDR3 regions. One entry per CDR3 protein, called by TCRdb with MiXCR from the multiplex PCR reads. Of under 300,000 distinct CDR3 sequences listed, roughly a fifth are singletons. The study, taken as a whole, reports: Persistent Graves' patients possessed reduced TCR diversity relative to recently diagnosed ones.

V shed 3 bases and J shed 0 bases, with 20 bases lying between them. Germline CDR1 and CDR2: KGHSH and LQKENI. This CDR3 region has 18 residues. The receptor was derived from a female donor with Graves disease. This material consisted of peripheral blood mononuclear cells (PBMCs), taken at new diagnosis, from a patient treated with antithyroid drugs. The V and J genes are TRBV18 and TRBJ1-2; a possible D gene is TRBD1 (6 bases). This chain's CDR3 is CASSPLGTSAPTNYGYTF. CDR3 DNA sequence: TGTGCCAGCTCACCCCTCGGGACATCGGCACCCACTAACTATGGCTACACCTTC.